The T cell receptor beta chain under discussion was sequenced for a study of shared clonotypes between healthy human individuals. Clones were sequenced by immunoSEQ multiplex PCR, and TCRdb holds only the in-frame ones, with some missing. The table includes about 79,000 clones, 50% to 70% detected once. Germline loops: CDR1 GTSNPN, CDR2 SVGIG (reference sequence). CDR3 size: 13 residues. V lost 8 bases to trimming and J lost 7 bases, with 20 bases between them. The chain employs TRBV30 and TRBJ1-2, with D possibly being TRBD1 (6 bases). This receptor was identified in a young man in good health. Sequencing input: memory CD8+ T cells sorted from blood. Subset in this sample: CD45RO+ cells pooled with CCR7-negative TemRA cells. The CDR3 DNA reads TGTGCCAGACAGACAAGAGGACAGAGTGGCTACACCTTC. As protein: CARQTRGQSGYTF.